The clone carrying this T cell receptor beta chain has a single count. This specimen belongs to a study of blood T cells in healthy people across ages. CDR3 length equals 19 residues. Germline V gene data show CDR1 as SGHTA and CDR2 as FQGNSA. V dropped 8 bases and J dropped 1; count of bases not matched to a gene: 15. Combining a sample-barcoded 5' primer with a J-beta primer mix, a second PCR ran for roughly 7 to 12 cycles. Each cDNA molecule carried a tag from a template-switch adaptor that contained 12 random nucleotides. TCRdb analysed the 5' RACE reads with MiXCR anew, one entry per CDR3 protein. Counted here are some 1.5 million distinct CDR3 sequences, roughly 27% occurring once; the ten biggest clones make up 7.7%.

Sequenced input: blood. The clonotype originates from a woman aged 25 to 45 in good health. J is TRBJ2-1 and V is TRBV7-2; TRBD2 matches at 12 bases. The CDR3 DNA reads TGTGCCAGCGGCTCGCGAGCTAGCGGGAGGGCCAAGTCCTACAATGAGCAGTTCTTC. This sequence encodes CASGSRASGRAKSYNEQFF.